The T cell receptor (beta chain) described here comes from a study of blood T cells in healthy people across ages. CDR1 is SGHRS, CDR2 YFSETQ, per germline. The CDR3 contains 14 residues. This clonotype occurred a few times. Germline is not matched at one junction end, which may reflect a read error. With a J-beta primer mix and a sample-barcoded 5' primer, a second PCR ran 7 to 11 cycles. In TCRdb, the 5' RACE reads were re-called with MiXCR into one record per CDR3 protein. The sample contains more than 700,000 distinct CDR3 sequences, around half of which appear only once. This sequence originates from an elderly man in good health. The genes are TRBV5-1 and TRBJ2-1; the match to TRBD2 covers 7 bases. Sequenced input: blood. CDR3 sequence (DNA): TGCGCCAGCAGCTTGGAGAGGGACTACGATGAGCAGTTCTTC. Its translation is CASSLERDYDEQFF.